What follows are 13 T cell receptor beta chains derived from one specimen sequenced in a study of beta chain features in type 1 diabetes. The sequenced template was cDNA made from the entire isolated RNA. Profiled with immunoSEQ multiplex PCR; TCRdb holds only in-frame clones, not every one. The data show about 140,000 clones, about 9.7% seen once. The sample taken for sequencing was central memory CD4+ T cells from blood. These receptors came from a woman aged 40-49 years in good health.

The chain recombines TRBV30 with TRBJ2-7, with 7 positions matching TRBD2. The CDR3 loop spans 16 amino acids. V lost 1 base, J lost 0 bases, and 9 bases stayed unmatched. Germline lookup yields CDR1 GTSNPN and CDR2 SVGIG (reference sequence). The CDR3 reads CAWSGLGAGVSYEQYF. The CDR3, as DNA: TGTGCCTGGAGTGGCCTCGGGGCGGGGGTCTCCTACGAGCAGTACTTC.

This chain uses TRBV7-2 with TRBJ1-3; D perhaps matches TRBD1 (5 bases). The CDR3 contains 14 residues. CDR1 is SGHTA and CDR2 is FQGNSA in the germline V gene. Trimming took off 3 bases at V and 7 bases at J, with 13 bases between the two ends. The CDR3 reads CASSLGDGRNTIYF. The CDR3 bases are TGTGCCAGCAGCTTGGGGGACGGGAGGAACACCATATATTTT.

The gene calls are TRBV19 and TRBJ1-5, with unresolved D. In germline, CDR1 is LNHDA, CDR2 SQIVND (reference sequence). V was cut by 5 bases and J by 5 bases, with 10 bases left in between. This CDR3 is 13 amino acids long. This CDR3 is CASSLGRDQPQHF. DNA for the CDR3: TGTGCCAGTAGTTTGGGCCGAGATCAGCCCCAGCATTTT.

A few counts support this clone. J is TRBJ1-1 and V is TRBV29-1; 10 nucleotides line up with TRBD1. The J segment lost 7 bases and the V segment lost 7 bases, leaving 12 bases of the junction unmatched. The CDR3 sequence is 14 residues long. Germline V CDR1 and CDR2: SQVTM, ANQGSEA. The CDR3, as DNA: TGCAGCGCCCGGACAGGGGGTACTTGGAATGAAGCTTTCTTT. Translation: CSARTGGTWNEAFF. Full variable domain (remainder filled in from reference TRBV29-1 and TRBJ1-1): SAVISQKPSRDICQRGTSLTIQCQVDSQVTMMFWYRQQPGQSLTLIATANQGSEATYESGFVIDKFPISRPNLTFSTLTVSNMSPEDSSIYLCSARTGGTWNEAFFGQGTRLTVV.

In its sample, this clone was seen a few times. The CDR3 DNA sequence: TGTGCCAGCAGTTTTCAGGGACAGGGTGGGCCAGATACGCAGTATTTT. It codes for CASSFQGQGGPDTQYF. The chain combines TRBV6-5 with TRBJ2-3; TRBD1 matches at 9 bases. The CDR3 has 16 residues. Germline V gives CDR1 MNHEY, CDR2 SVGAGI. Trimming removed 4 bases from V and 4 bases from J; junction bases left unmatched: 9.

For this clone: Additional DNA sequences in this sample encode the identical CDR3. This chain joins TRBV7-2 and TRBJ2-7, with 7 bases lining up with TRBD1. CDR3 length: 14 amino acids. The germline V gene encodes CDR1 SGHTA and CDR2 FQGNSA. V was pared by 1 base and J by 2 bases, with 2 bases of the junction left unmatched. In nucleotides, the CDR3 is TGTGCCAGCAGCTTAGAACAGGGGCCCTACGAGCAGTACTTC. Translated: CASSLEQGPYEQYF.

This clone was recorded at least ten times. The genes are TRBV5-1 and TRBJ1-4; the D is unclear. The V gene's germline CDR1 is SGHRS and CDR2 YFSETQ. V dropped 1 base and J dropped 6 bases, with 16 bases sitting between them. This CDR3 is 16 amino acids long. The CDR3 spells CASSLSNPENDEKLFF. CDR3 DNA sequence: TGCGCCAGCAGCTTGTCTAACCCTGAGAATGATGAAAAACTGTTTTTT.

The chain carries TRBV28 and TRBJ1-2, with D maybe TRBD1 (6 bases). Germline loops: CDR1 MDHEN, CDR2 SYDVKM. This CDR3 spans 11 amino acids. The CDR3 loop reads CAAGVLYGYTF. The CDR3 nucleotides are TGTGCAGCAGGGGTACTCTATGGCTACACCTTC.

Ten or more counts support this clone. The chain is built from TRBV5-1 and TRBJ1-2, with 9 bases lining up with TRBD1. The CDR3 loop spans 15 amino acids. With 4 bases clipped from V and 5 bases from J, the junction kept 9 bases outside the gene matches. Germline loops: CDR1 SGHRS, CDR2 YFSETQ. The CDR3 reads CASSNEGQGGYGYTF. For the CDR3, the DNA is TGCGCCAGCAGCAACGAGGGACAGGGCGGATATGGCTACACCTTC. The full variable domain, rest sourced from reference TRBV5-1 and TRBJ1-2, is KAGVTQTPRYLIKTRGQQVTLSCSPISGHRSVSWYQQTPGQGLQFLFEYFSETQRNKGNFPGRFSGRQFSNSRSEMNVSTLELGDSALYLCASSNEGQGGYGYTFGSGTRLTVV.

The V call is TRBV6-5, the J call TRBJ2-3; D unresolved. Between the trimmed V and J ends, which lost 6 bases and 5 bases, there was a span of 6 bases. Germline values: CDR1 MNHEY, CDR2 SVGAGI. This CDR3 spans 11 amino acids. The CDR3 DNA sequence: TGTGCCAGCAGCCTACTAGATACGCAGTATTTT. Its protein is CASSLLDTQYF.

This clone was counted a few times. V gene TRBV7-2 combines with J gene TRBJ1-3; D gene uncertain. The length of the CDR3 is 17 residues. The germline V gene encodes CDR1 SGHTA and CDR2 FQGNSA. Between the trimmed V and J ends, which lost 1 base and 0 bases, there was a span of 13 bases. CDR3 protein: CASSLGLARSSGNTIYF. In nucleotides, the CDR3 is TGTGCCAGCAGCTTAGGTTTGGCGCGGTCCTCTGGAAACACCATATATTTT.

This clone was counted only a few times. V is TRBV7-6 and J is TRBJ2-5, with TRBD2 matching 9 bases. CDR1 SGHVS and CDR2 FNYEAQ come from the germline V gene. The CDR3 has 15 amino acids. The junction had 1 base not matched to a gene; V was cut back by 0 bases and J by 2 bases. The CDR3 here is CASSLASGGQETQYF. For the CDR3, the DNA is TGTGCCAGCAGCTTAGCTAGCGGGGGACAAGAGACCCAGTACTTC.

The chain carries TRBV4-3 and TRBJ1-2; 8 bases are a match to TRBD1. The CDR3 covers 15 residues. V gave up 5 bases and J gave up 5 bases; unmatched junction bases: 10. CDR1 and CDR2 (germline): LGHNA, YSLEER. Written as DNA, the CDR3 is TGCGCCAGCAGCGAACTGACAGGGGCGGGGTATGGCTACACCTTC. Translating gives CASSELTGAGYGYTF.